Presented here are 26 T cell receptor beta chains from one specimen sequenced in a study of response to subunit inactivated influenza vaccine. TCRdb ran MiXCR on the RT-PCR reads and lists one entry per CDR3 protein. The sample holds about 520,000 distinct CDR3 sequences, around 25% seen once. The sequenced sample was CD4+ T cells sorted from PBMCs, obtained 4 to 6 days after vaccination. These receptors came from a man aged 50-60 years who received an inactivated influenza vaccine.

Only a few counts were recorded for this clonotype. The chain employs TRBV3-1 and TRBJ1-5, with no clear D. V lost 4 bases and J 4 bases, leaving 8 bases between the germline ends. Germline V gene sequence: CDR1 LGHDT, CDR2 YNNKEL (reference sequence). This CDR3 is built from 13 residues. The DNA of the CDR3 is TGTGCCAGCAGCCGGTATAGGAATCAGCCCCAGCATTTT. Translated: CASSRYRNQPQHF.

This clonotype has only a few counts. The rearrangement links TRBV6-1 to TRBJ2-1; TRBD1 agrees at 10 bases. CDR1 and CDR2 from the germline V gene are MNHNS and SASEGT. V was clipped by 7 bases and J by 2 bases; unmatched bases: 5. CDR3 length: 15 amino acids. The CDR3 is CASTPDRGAYNEQFF. The CDR3 region has the DNA TGTGCCAGCACCCCGGACAGGGGGGCCTACAATGAGCAGTTCTTC.

This clonotype was found a few times. The V call is TRBV3-1, the J call TRBJ1-6; weak D call: TRBD1 (6 bases). The CDR3 is 15 amino acids. V lost 8 bases, J lost 8 bases, and 19 bases lay in between. In germline, CDR1 is LGHDT, CDR2 YNNKEL (reference sequence). CDR3: CASGGGLPADSPLHF. The CDR3 DNA reads TGTGCCAGCGGGGGGGGCCTACCAGCGGATTCACCCCTCCACTTT.

This clonotype has ten or more counts. The chain employs TRBV20-1 and TRBJ2-5, with TRBD1 identical over 8 bases. V lost 2 bases, J lost 7 bases, and 9 bases stayed unmatched. The CDR3 is 14 residues long. Germline CDR1 is DFQATT and CDR2 is SNEGSKA (reference sequence). CDR3 sequence reads: CSARFTGGRGTQYF. CDR3 bases: TGCAGTGCTAGATTCACAGGGGGACGCGGGACCCAGTACTTC.

This rearrangement joins TRBV5-1 to TRBJ2-1, with 9 bases fitting TRBD2. The junction had 3 bases not matched to a gene; V was cut back by 0 bases and J by 2 bases. CDR1 and CDR2 from the germline V gene are SGHRS and YFSETQ. The CDR3 spans 16 residues. Here the CDR3 reads CASSLASGITYNEQFF. CDR3 coding DNA: TGCGCCAGCAGCTTGGCTAGCGGGATCACCTACAATGAGCAGTTCTTC.

This clonotype was seen a handful of times. The genes are TRBV11-2 and TRBJ2-7, with D possibly being TRBD1 or TRBD2 (5 bases each). V gave up 0 bases and J gave up 4 bases, with 13 bases separating them. This CDR3 comprises 15 residues. Germline loops: CDR1 SGHAT, CDR2 FQNNGV. CDR3 loop: CASSLDLWDAYEQYF. CDR3 sequence (DNA): TGTGCCAGCAGCTTAGATCTTTGGGACGCTTACGAGCAGTACTTC.

This clonotype was counted only a few times. The chain combines TRBV11-1 with TRBJ2-7; D is perhaps TRBD1 (5 bases). The CDR3 totals 13 residues. Germline CDR1 and CDR2: SGHAT and FQDESV (reference sequence). V was pared by 5 bases and J by 3 bases, with 11 bases between. The CDR3 bases are TGTGCCAGCAGCGCAGTCGACAGCTACGAGCAGTACTTC. Amino acids: CASSAVDSYEQYF.

This clonotype was seen more than once but under ten times. The rearrangement joins TRBV20-1 to TRBJ2-3, with TRBD1 as a possible D gene (5 bases). Trimming left V 1 base short and J 2 bases short, with 13 bases between. Looked up from germline, CDR1 is DFQATT and CDR2 is SNEGSKA (reference sequence). The CDR3 totals 15 residues. The CDR3 loop reads CSARATAFNTDTQYF. CDR3 in DNA: TGCAGTGCTAGAGCGACAGCCTTTAACACAGATACGCAGTATTTT.

This clonotype showed up just a few times. The rearrangement joins TRBV5-1 to TRBJ1-3; a weak D match, TRBD1 (6 bases). Germline lookup yields CDR1 SGHRS and CDR2 YFSETQ. V gave up 4 bases and J gave up 0 bases, with 8 bases separating them. CDR3 length: 14 residues. Here the CDR3 reads CASSADSSGNTIYF. The DNA of the CDR3 is TGCGCCAGCAGCGCGGACAGCTCTGGAAACACCATATATTTT.

This clonotype has more than one count but fewer than ten. The CDR3 DNA is TGTGCCAGCTCGTCGCGACAGGGGCTGGAGACCCAGTACTTC. Protein product: CASSSRQGLETQYF. This chain joins TRBV18 and TRBJ2-5, with 8 bases aligning to TRBD1. Germline V CDR1 and CDR2: KGHSH, LQKENI. The CDR3 has 14 residues. Germline trimming cut 6 bases from V and 5 bases from J; bases unmatched to any gene: 8.

This clonotype has a count of ten or more. CDR3: CASRPGSYLRNVDEQYF. The CDR3 DNA follows: TGCGCCAGTAGGCCGGGATCTTACCTGCGGAATGTGGACGAGCAGTACTTC. This chain connects TRBV5-1 to TRBJ2-7; a weak D match, TRBD2 (5 bases). CDR1 and CDR2 (germline): SGHRS, YFSETQ. V was shortened by 8 bases and J by 5 bases, with 29 bases between the two germline ends. The CDR3 has 17 amino acids.

The rearrangement joins TRBV12-3 or TRBV12-4 to TRBJ1-2; 11 bases align to TRBD1. The V gene end was trimmed by 6 bases and the J gene end by 7 bases; junction bases not matched to a gene: 7. This CDR3 has 14 residues. The CDR3 DNA reads TGTGCCAGCAGGGAGGGACAGGGGGGCTCTGGCTACACCTTC. It translates to CASREGQGGSGYTF.

This clonotype was seen once. V usage is TRBV7-8 and J usage is TRBJ2-5, with D tentatively TRBD1 or TRBD2 (5 bases each). The CDR3 runs to 13 residues. Germline V CDR1 and CDR2: SGHVS, FQNEAQ. V was shortened by 2 bases and J by 7 bases, with 11 bases between the two germline ends. The CDR3 DNA is TGTGCCAGCAGCTTATGGGGGACGGGGACCCAGTACTTC. Translated: CASSLWGTGTQYF.

The J gene is TRBJ2-1, the V gene TRBV2, with a possible D match to TRBD2 (5 bases). Trimming took 10 bases from V and 10 from J, leaving 20 bases between them. The V gene's germline CDR1 is SNHLY and CDR2 FYNNEI. This CDR3 has 13 amino acids. In DNA form, the CDR3 reads TGTGCCACTAAGAGGTCTACGTCGGGAGAGCAGTTCTTC. Amino acid sequence: CATKRSTSGEQFF.

The chain uses TRBV28 and TRBJ2-3; D is undetermined. The CDR3 consists of 14 residues. Trimming cost V 11 bases and J 0 bases, with 15 bases left between them. Germline V gene data show CDR1 as MDHEN and CDR2 as SYDVKM. The CDR3 here is CAPLEADSTDTQYF. The CDR3 bases are TGTGCCCCCCTCGAGGCGGATAGCACAGATACGCAGTATTTT.

This clonotype was counted a few times. V usage is TRBV6-5 and J usage is TRBJ1-3, with 7 positions matching TRBD1. Germline V gene data show CDR1 as MNHEY and CDR2 as SVGAGI. The CDR3 runs 17 residues. The V segment lost 2 bases and the J segment 0 bases; nucleotides outside the gene matches: 7. CDR3 region: CASSYRETGLSGNTIYF. CDR3 DNA: TGTGCCAGCAGTTACCGAGAGACAGGGCTCTCTGGAAACACCATATATTTT.

The chain uses TRBV28 and TRBJ2-7; possible D gene TRBD2, 6 bases. The CDR3 runs 13 residues. V was cut by 9 bases and J by 3 bases, with 15 bases left in between. CDR1 and CDR2 (germline): MDHEN, SYDVKM. CDR3 DNA: TGTGCCAGTTTTGACGGGAGAATCTACGAGCAGTACTTC. Amino acid sequence: CASFDGRIYEQYF. The entire variable domain, with the rest obtained from reference TRBV28 and TRBJ2-7, is as follows: DVKVTQSSRYLVKRTGEKVFLECVQDMDHENMFWYRQDPGLGLRLIYFSYDVKMKEKGDIPEGYSVSREKKERFSLILESASTNQTSMYLCASFDGRIYEQYFGPGTRLTVT.

This clonotype was counted only a few times. This chain connects TRBV11-2 to TRBJ2-3; D call uncertain. The length of the CDR3 is 10 residues. The V end was cut by 0 bases, the J end by 11 bases, with 3 bases between. Germline V CDR1 and CDR2: SGHAT, FQNNGV. The CDR3 DNA is TGTGCCAGCAGCTTAGAATTGCAGTATTTT. It yields the protein CASSLELQYF.

This clonotype was observed a handful of times. The V and J genes are TRBV20-1 and TRBJ2-3, with 8 bases fitting TRBD2. The CDR3 totals 13 residues. Trimming at V came to 2 bases and at J to 6 bases, leaving 4 bases not matched to a gene. Germline CDR1 reads DFQATT; CDR2 reads SNEGSKA (reference sequence). The CDR3 here is CSARREGGDTQYF. Here the CDR3 DNA reads TGCAGTGCTAGACGGGAGGGAGGGGATACGCAGTATTTT.

The CDR3 bases are TGTGCCAGCACCACCCCCAGTCAGCCCCAGCATTTT. As protein: CASTTPSQPQHF. The chain uses TRBV12-3 or TRBV12-4 and TRBJ1-5, with D uncertain. V was cut by 7 bases and J by 6 bases, with 10 bases left in between. The CDR3 extends over 12 amino acids.

This clonotype has more than one count but fewer than ten. The rearrangement joins TRBV10-3 to TRBJ1-5; D is ambiguous. Trimming removed 0 bases at V and 6 bases at J, with 3 bases between. This CDR3 is 12 amino acids long. Germline CDR1 ENHRY, CDR2 SYGVKD. This chain's CDR3 is CAISESSQPQHF. In DNA, the CDR3 is TGTGCCATCAGTGAGTCTTCTCAGCCCCAGCATTTT.

The genes are TRBV24-1 and TRBJ2-5; 11 nucleotides line up with TRBD1. The CDR3 totals 14 residues. Germline CDR1 reads KGHDR; CDR2 reads SFDVKD. With V trimmed by 7 bases and J by 4 bases, 4 bases remained unmatched. The chain's CDR3 is CATSGTGGGETQYF. CDR3 DNA sequence: TGTGCCACCAGCGGGACAGGGGGTGGAGAGACCCAGTACTTC.

This clonotype was seen at least ten times. The gene calls are TRBV5-6 and TRBJ1-6, with 8 bases fitting TRBD1. With 3 bases clipped from V and 13 bases from J, the junction kept 15 bases outside the gene matches. Germline V CDR1 and CDR2: SGHDT, YYEEEE. The CDR3 extends over 16 amino acids. The CDR3 coding sequence is TGTGCCAGCAGCTCATCCGGACAGGGAATTAGATCCCCCCTCCACTTT. Amino acids: CASSSSGQGIRSPLHF.

V is TRBV2 and J is TRBJ2-1; weak D call: TRBD1 (5 bases). V lost 6 bases to trimming and J lost 8 bases, with 20 bases between them. The germline CDR1 and CDR2 sequences are SNHLY and FYNNEI. The CDR3 totals 15 residues. For the CDR3, the DNA is TGTGCCAGCAGCCCCCGAGGTAGGGGCCGGGATGAGCAGTTCTTC. Translation: CASSPRGRGRDEQFF.

The chain joins TRBV5-1 to TRBJ2-1, with TRBD1 as a possible D gene (6 bases). The V end was cut by 4 bases, the J end by 3 bases, with 17 bases between. The CDR3 covers 16 residues. Germline V lookup: CDR1 SGHRS, CDR2 YFSETQ. The CDR3 sequence: CASSGGSGVVYNEQFF. CDR3 nucleotide sequence: TGCGCCAGCAGCGGGGGTTCAGGGGTTGTCTACAATGAGCAGTTCTTC.

The V call is TRBV20-1, the J call TRBJ2-7; 10 nucleotides align to TRBD1. Trimming cost V 2 bases and J 6 bases; bases outside gene matches: 10. The CDR3 length is 15 residues. Germline CDR1 is DFQATT and CDR2 is SNEGSKA (reference sequence). The CDR3 sequence is CSARKPRTGGSEQYF. CDR3 in DNA: TGCAGTGCTAGAAAGCCGAGGACAGGGGGAAGCGAGCAGTACTTC.